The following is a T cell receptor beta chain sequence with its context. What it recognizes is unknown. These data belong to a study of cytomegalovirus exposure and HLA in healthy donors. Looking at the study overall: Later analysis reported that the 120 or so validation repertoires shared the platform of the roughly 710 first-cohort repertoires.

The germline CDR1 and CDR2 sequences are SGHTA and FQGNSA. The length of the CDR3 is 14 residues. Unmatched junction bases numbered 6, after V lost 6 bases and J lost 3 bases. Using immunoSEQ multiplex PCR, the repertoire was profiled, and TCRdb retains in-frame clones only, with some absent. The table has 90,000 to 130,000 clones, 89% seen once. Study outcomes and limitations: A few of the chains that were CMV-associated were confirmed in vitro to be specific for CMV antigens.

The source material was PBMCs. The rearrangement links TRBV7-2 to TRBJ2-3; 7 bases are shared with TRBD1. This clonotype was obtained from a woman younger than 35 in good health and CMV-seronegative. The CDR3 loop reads CASRPDRDTDTQYF. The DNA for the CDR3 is TGTGCCAGCAGACCAGACAGGGATACAGATACGCAGTATTTT.